The sequence of this TCR beta chain was determined in a study of cytomegalovirus exposure and HLA in healthy donors (dated by TCRdb to about 2017). The study in broad terms: An earlier analysis of some 600 of the donors reported approximately 280 Gb of sequence data and 100 million to 120 million unique TCR beta sequences obtained from roughly 170 million T cells. An early release that covered fewer than 800 HLA-typed donors contained approximately 300 gigabases of sequencing data and 75 million to 100 million unique TCR sequences. Of the roughly 410 genotyped donors, less than 85% were placed in the genetic ancestry cluster associated with self-reported Caucasian donors. The aim of the study was to test whether cataloging public T cell receptors could identify signatures of past pathogen exposure. Using immunosequencing, the study profiled T cell repertoires from 666 subjects and related those repertoires to cytomegalovirus serostatus. Along with the approximately 700-subject first cohort, a separate validation cohort of roughly 110 different subjects was used. To predict cytomegalovirus infection status, the study combined high-throughput TCR immunosequencing, statistical association of individual TCRs with disease status, and machine learning. To study patterns of TCR occurrence, a later analysis re-analyzed previously published TCR beta repertoires from around 660 donors and added high-resolution HLA genotyping. Rather than drawing on any new phenotypic data, the later analysis identified candidate immune exposures from TCR beta sequences and the way those sequences occurred across donors. An earlier analysis of several hundred of the donors applied high-throughput TCR beta sequencing to assess whether each TCR beta V gene segment acted as functional or pseudogenic. Donor age, sex, ethnicity and CMV serostatus were compiled together with the repertoire data. A later genetic analysis used genome-wide SNP genotypes for about three fifths of the 666 donors, treating that subset as a discovery cohort. Every repertoire in the discovery cohort had been generated on one and the same sequencing platform. Both class I and class II loci were covered by HLA typing, at four-digit resolution. Typing coverage varied by locus: roughly 629-630 donors for A, B, C, DRB1 and DQB1; approximately 500 for DQA1; approximately 610 for DPA1; approximately 470 for DPB1. About five DR-DQ haplotypes were treated as single units for association and clustering because of strong linkage in the cohort. Among 300 to 500 genotyped donors of the cohort, an average of roughly 230,000 unique TCR beta nucleotide sequences was sequenced per donor, of which about 19% were non-productive. Points the paper makes about the study in general: A later analysis found that most CMV-associated TCR beta chains appeared HLA-restricted, with HLA associations seemingly driven largely by CMV exposure. In this cohort, only TCR beta chains were sequenced, and detectable features were limited by the absence of alpha or paired-chain data. According to a later genetic analysis, donors in an Asian-associated ancestry cluster had fewer N-insertions in productive TCRs than the approximately 710-donor mean. In vitro tests confirmed that three of the cytomegalovirus-associated TCR beta chains recognize cytomegalovirus antigens. Linkage disequilibrium might explain the correlated functional status among segregating V segments, but an unknown experimental factor could not be excluded. Strong co-occurrence of HLA alleles, especially DR and DQ, made assigning TCR associations to individual alleles difficult. Compared with equally common non-associated chains, HLA-associated TCR beta chains in a later analysis were more clonally expanded and had lower generation probabilities. The classifier was reported to diagnose cytomegalovirus status with high specificity and sensitivity in both the original cohort and the validation cohort. At a false discovery rate of 0.05, a later analysis linked 16,000 or so TCR beta sequences to specific HLA alleles. In the study, some 180 TCR beta chains were listed as associated with cytomegalovirus. A further reported finding was that TCR beta sequences accurately predicted the HLA-A and HLA-B alleles for most subjects in the first cohort. For the cohort, immune exposure information was limited to CMV serostatus. The authors suggested that the approach could potentially be generalized to other disease states and immunological phenotypes. Because HLA typing was missing for some donors at each locus, association tests included only the typed subset. In an earlier analysis of about 600 of the donors, most TCR beta V segments appeared in productive rearrangements about 87% or about 30% of the time, broadly matching IMGT annotations. Most TCR sequences were observed very rarely across donors, whereas some public TCRs were present in many individuals. Some IMGT-functional V segments, including TRBV6-2 and TRBV6-3, could not be distinguished by the 87-base-pair reads and were therefore excluded. Presence/absence analyses assumed roughly uniform sequencing depth across donors, an assumption that may not hold. In a later analysis, the rate of TCR association differed among HLA loci, with DRB1 alleles having the most associated TCRs and HLA-C alleles having the fewest. A later genetic analysis associated a missense DCLRE1C variant with V-gene and J-gene trimming of TCR beta chains, and an independent cohort replicated the association. In a later analysis, several top co-occurrence clusters were reported to appear linked to parvovirus B19, influenza, CMV and Epstein-Barr virus. A cluster of highly shared sequence variants was judged likely to represent a technical artifact of the sequencing pipeline. The earlier analysis of a few hundred of the donors excluded 15 to 20 rarely observed V segments, including chromosome 9 orphons, because counts were too low.

This clone was seen just once. It has no known antigen specificity. No quality values exist for individual bases; no much larger clone is one base distant. The library relied on the immunoSEQ multiplex PCR assay. A mixture of 60 forward primers for TCR Vbeta segments and 13 reverse primers for TCR Jbeta segments was used in the multiplex PCR. The CDR3 region of rearranged TCR beta genes was amplified from genomic DNA by a multiplex PCR assay. Amplified TCR beta libraries were sequenced as 87-base-pair reads on the Illumina HiSeq System. In the source study's methods: In a later analysis, some 80 million unique TCR beta chains were counted across the 500 to 700 repertoires, and approximately 9.9 million of these chains were shared by at least two donors. Raw reads were error-corrected and collapsed into unique sequences with a nearest-neighbor algorithm that merged closely related sequences to remove PCR and sequencing errors. V, D and J gene segments were assigned by aligning CDR3 sequences to IMGT reference sequences. For a sequence to be retained, at least a six-nucleotide match to both a V gene segment and a J gene segment was required. Rearrangements were called productive when the CDR3 lacked stop codons and stayed in frame with V and J; all others were non-productive. CDR3 was defined by IMGT convention, running from the second conserved V-encoded cysteine to the conserved J-encoded phenylalanine. Sequences without an unambiguous match to a single V gene segment were excluded from the earlier analysis of about 630 of the donors. An earlier analysis of a few hundred of the donors classified V segments as functional when productive rearrangements were above 56.7% and as segregating when the standard deviation between donors was above 5%. A statistical classification framework was built for diagnosing cytomegalovirus status from the catalog of TCR beta chain sequences. In a later analysis, TCR nucleotide sequences were compared against IMGT/GENE-DB human TR gene sequences so that V and J genes could be assigned. A later analysis assigned CDR3 sequences and most-parsimonious VDJ recombination scenarios with the TCRdist pipeline. A later analysis defined each TCR beta chain by its CDR3 amino acid sequence plus V-gene family, and excluded reads lacking a unique V-gene family. In a later analysis, some 600 highly shared, low-generation-probability nucleotide sequences were removed to address suspected cross-contamination and a sequencing artifact. In a later analysis, a clonal expansion index for each public chain was calculated from normalized within-repertoire ranks of inferred template counts. Generation probabilities in a later analysis came from a VDJ recombination model fitted to out-of-frame rearrangements, and those results were checked against IGoR. Hypergeometric tests were used in a later analysis to score TCR-TCR, TCR-HLA and TCR-CMV co-occurrence, with a repertoire-size bias correction applied to the TCR pairs. To estimate false discovery rates, a later analysis permuted the HLA or CMV assignments 20 times. In a later analysis, co-occurring TCRs were grouped with DBSCAN, and TCRdist sequence similarity was added when clustering was performed within HLA-allele-positive subsets. Co-occurrence clustering excluded repertoires with fewer than 30,000 or more than 120,000 public chains, plus five with anomalous nucleotide sharing. TCRdb mirrors the immuneACCESS table, restricted to in-frame sequences. Some clones are absent from its copies; in checked studies, under half trace to an unresolved V gene, and the reason for the others is unknown. That table gives V, J and clone size, and the DNA gave D and trimming. The sample table lists fewer than 200,000 clones, roughly 13% of them with a count of one. The top ten clones comprise approximately 8.4% of the sample.

Taken from cysteine to phenylalanine, the CDR3 has 13 residues. Kept here is only the CDR3 DNA, which spans 39 bases and is read in frame from base 1. Clipping removes 4 bases from V and 8 bases from J, with 3 as the unmatched junction base count. CDR1 and CDR2 were assigned from the germline V gene as KGHSH and LQKENI. In total, approximately 610 healthy bone marrow donors made up the cohort. At the time of sampling, all cohort members were nominally healthy, though unrecorded immune exposures were likely present. The donor was CMV seropositive and was included in the group of 270 or so seropositive cohort members. A peripheral blood sample was provided by each donor, and peripheral blood mononuclear cells were used for TCR beta sequencing. Genomic DNA was extracted from the blood cell samples with the Qiagen DNeasy Blood Extraction Kit.

The chain was built from TRBV18 and TRBJ1-3, and 9 junction bases match TRBD1. This TCR was recovered from a man in his forties or fifties in good health and CMV-seropositive. Sequenced sample: PBMCs. The CDR3 is CASSRDREDTIYF. Here is the DNA: TGTGCCAGCTCACGGGACAGGGAGGACACCATATATTTT.